The T cell receptor (beta chain) under discussion was sequenced for a study of blood T cells in healthy people across ages. Germline assignment: CDR1 MNHNS and CDR2 SASEGT. V gave up 1 base and J gave up 7 bases, with 14 bases separating them. CDR3 length: 14 amino acids. Each sample provided at least 6 micrograms of extracted total RNA. In its sample, this clonotype was seen many times. Its specificity is unknown. A sample-barcoded 5' primer and a J-beta primer mix were used in a second PCR of roughly 7 to 11 cycles. MiXCR, applied by TCRdb to the 5' RACE reads, yields one record per CDR3 protein. The sample lists 1,800,000 or so distinct CDR3 sequences; about two fifths were seen once. Whole-study results and caveats: For the donors, CMV status was unknown and possibly confounded expanded clonotype changes. TCR beta diversity, measured per million T cells, fell in a roughly linear way with age. Fewer expanded clones and more diversity marked long-lived versus aged donors.

This TCR came from a human donor in good health. The chain has TRBV6-1 and TRBJ2-7; maybe TRBD1 (7 bases). Sequenced sample: blood. CDR3 in DNA: TGTGCCAGCAGTGAAGTGGGACAGACTAGTGAGCAGTACTTC. It yields the protein CASSEVGQTSEQYF.